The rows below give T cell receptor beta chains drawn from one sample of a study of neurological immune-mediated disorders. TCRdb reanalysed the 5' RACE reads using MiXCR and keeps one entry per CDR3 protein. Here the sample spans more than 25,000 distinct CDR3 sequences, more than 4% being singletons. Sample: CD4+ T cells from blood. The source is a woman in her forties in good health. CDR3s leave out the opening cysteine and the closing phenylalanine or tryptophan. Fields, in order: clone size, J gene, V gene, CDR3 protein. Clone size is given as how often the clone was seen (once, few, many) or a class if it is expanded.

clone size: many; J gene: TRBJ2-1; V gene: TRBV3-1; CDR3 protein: ASSQVGLLSPGNEQF
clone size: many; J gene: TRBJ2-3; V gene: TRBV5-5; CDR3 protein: ASSLEWGADTQY
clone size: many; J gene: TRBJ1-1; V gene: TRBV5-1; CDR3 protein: ASSLEQANTEAF
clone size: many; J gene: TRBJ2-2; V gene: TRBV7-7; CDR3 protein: ASSPYPTGAANTGELF
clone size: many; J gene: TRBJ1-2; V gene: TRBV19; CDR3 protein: ASSFPPGRYGYT
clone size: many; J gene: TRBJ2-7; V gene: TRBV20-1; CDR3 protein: SAKDRSYEQY
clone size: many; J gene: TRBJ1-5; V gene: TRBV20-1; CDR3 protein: SASRQGARQPQH
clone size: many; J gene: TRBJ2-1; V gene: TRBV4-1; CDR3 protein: ASSQGPLAPGESYNEQF
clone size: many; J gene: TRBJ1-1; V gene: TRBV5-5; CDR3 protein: ASSLGAGNTEAF
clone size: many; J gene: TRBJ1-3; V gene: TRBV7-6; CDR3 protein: ASSLSMGSGNTIY